This TCR beta chain was sequenced in a study of memory CD8 T cells in hepatitis C reinfection. Study-level findings and limits: Only five donors prevented definitive conclusions about public clonotypes.

Generated by immunoSEQ multiplex PCR, the TCRdb table keeps only in-frame clones and is missing some. The table records about 50,000 clones, approximately 92% of them present only once. Worth noting for this clone: What it recognizes is unknown.

CDR1 is MDHEN, CDR2 SYDVKM, per germline. V shed 2 bases and J shed 8 bases, with 21 bases lying between them. The CDR3 has 16 residues. Described time point: late/post reinfection, 12 to 24 weeks after detection. The sorted cells went straight to TCR sequencing with no prior in vitro expansion. The receptor was isolated from a man aged 18 to 35 with hepatitis C virus infection. The V gene is TRBV28, the J gene TRBJ1-2, with D possibly being TRBD1 (5 bases). The sequenced sample consisted of naive CD8+ T cells sorted from blood. The CDR3 is CASSLSRPPGGDGYTF. CDR3 in DNA: TGTGCCAGCAGTTTAAGCCGCCCCCCCGGCGGGGACGGCTACACCTTC.